Below, 2 T cell receptor beta chains from the same sample are listed, as sequenced in a study of blood T cell repertoires in COVID-19. Data came from immunoSEQ multiplex PCR; TCRdb stores just in-frame clones and leaves some out. The sample lists about 140,000 clones, roughly 88% occurring once. The specimen was PBMCs or T cells enriched from blood (not recorded which). The receptor source for this set is a man in his sixties or seventies who had been exposed to COVID-19.

This chain joins TRBV7-2 and TRBJ2-1; 9 bases match TRBD2. The CDR3 contains 16 residues. V lost 5 bases, J lost 12 bases, and 17 bases stayed unmatched. Germline CDR1 reads SGHTA; CDR2 reads FQGNSA. For the CDR3, the DNA is TGTGCCAGCAGCCCAGGGGGGCTAGCGGGATCCGGTGGGCAGTTCTTC. This translates into CASSPGGLAGSGGQFF.

This chain links TRBV7-2 with TRBJ2-7; 8 bases line up with TRBD2. The CDR3 has 16 residues. Trimming removed 1 base from V and 5 bases from J; junction bases left unmatched: 10. Per germline, CDR1 SGHTA and CDR2 FQGNSA. CDR3 nucleotides: TGTGCCAGCAGCTTAGGGAGTAGCGGGGCACTCAACGAGCAGTACTTC. The encoded protein is CASSLGSSGALNEQYF.